Below are 21 T cell receptor beta chains sequenced from a single sample in a study of control samples from healthy donors and cancer patients (dated by TCRdb to about 2020). Library preparation employed the immunoSEQ multiplex PCR assay. This is the immuneACCESS table as TCRdb keeps it, with only in-frame sequences that have V and J called. A part of the clones is gone; compared with another copy, unresolved V genes explain less than half, and the rest is unexplained. This sample holds about 79,000 clones; 93% were observed only once. Jointly, the top ten make up over 1% of the sample. The material sequenced was PBMCs. These receptors all stem from a woman aged 35 to 49 with lung cancer.

This rearrangement joins TRBV5-1 to TRBJ1-5; D is ambiguous. Trimming removed 4 bases at V and 7 bases at J, with 18 bases between. Germline CDR1 reads SGHRS; CDR2 reads YFSETQ. There are 15 residues in the CDR3. The CDR3: CASSLDNPWEQPQHF. The DNA for the CDR3 is TGCGCCAGCAGCCTTGACAATCCTTGGGAACAGCCCCAGCATTTT.

The V call is TRBV12-3 or TRBV12-4, the J call TRBJ2-7; D remains unclear. This CDR3 has 12 amino acids. V lost 3 bases, J lost 3 bases, and 6 bases lay in between. The DNA for the CDR3 is TGTGCCAGCAGTTTTGGGGACTACGAGCAGTACTTC. Protein product: CASSFGDYEQYF.

The CDR3 spells CASSASSGGTPAEQFF. CDR3 sequence (DNA): TGTGCCAGCAGCGCGTCCTCGGGGGGGACTCCGGCTGAGCAGTTCTTC. The chain carries TRBV9 and TRBJ2-1; the match to TRBD2 covers 8 bases. V trimming: 3 bases; J trimming: 9 bases; junction bases outside the gene matches: 14. This CDR3 has 16 residues. Per germline, CDR1 SGDLS and CDR2 YYNGEE.

This clone appeared a few times. This chain uses TRBV7-2 with TRBJ2-1; perhaps D is TRBD1 or TRBD2 (5 bases each). Germline CDR1 is SGHTA and CDR2 is FQGNSA. Trimming left V 2 bases short and J 6 bases short, with 14 bases between. The CDR3 length is 15 residues. CDR3 amino acids: CASSLRGEPLNEQFF. The CDR3 DNA sequence: TGTGCCAGCAGCTTACGGGGCGAACCTCTCAATGAGCAGTTCTTC.

J is TRBJ2-4 and V is TRBV28, with 8 bases identical to TRBD1. Germline loops: CDR1 MDHEN, CDR2 SYDVKM. V lost 11 bases, J lost 1 base, and 7 bases stayed unmatched. CDR3 size: 14 residues. CDR3 sequence (DNA): TGTGCCTCCGGACAGGGAAGCGCCAAAAACATTCAGTACTTC. It specifies CASGQGSAKNIQYF.

The chain combines TRBV3-1 (or the pseudogene TRBV3-2) with TRBJ1-2; TRBD1 might be the D (5 bases). Germline CDR1 is LGHDT and CDR2 is YNNKEL (reference sequence). The CDR3 is 15 residues long. The V gene lost 5 bases and the J gene lost 7 bases, with 20 bases spanning the gap. The CDR3 nucleotides read TGTGCCAGCAGCGCTAGAGCCTCGGGGGTGGGTGGCTACACCTTC. It encodes CASSARASGVGGYTF.

The rearrangement joins TRBV3-1 (or the pseudogene TRBV3-2) to TRBJ2-7; tentatively, D is TRBD2 (6 bases). Germline assignment: CDR1 LGHDT and CDR2 YNNKEL (reference sequence). This CDR3 region has 14 residues. Between the trimmed V and J ends, which lost 4 bases and 5 bases, there was a span of 15 bases. The CDR3 is CASSPTAGSDEQYF. CDR3 DNA sequence: TGTGCCAGCAGCCCGACGGCGGGGTCCGACGAGCAGTACTTC.

The chain combines TRBV30 with TRBJ1-1; D uncertain. Trimming took 4 bases from V and 0 from J, leaving 9 bases between them. Germline assignment: CDR1 GTSNPN and CDR2 SVGIG (reference sequence). The CDR3 totals 13 residues. The CDR3 loop is CAWTSGMNTEAFF. The CDR3 DNA reads TGTGCCTGGACATCGGGGATGAACACTGAAGCTTTCTTT.

This chain joins TRBV28 and TRBJ1-5, with 8 positions matching TRBD1. J was trimmed by 5 bases and V by 5 bases; bases with no gene match: 14. CDR3 size: 17 residues. Germline-derived CDR1 and CDR2 are MDHEN and SYDVKM. CDR3 region: CASSPRTGNPLDQPQHF. In DNA form, the CDR3 reads TGTGCCAGCAGTCCCAGGACAGGGAATCCCTTGGATCAGCCCCAGCATTTT.

This clone was counted a single time. The V gene is TRBV21-1, the J gene TRBJ2-1; the table's D gene call, TRBD1, was not cross checked with the DNA. TRBV21-1 is flagged as a pseudogene. The CDR3 sequence is 12 residues long. In DNA, the CDR3 is TGTGCCAGCAGTCAACCAGGGAATGAGCAGTTCTTC. Translation gives CASSQPGNEQFF.

The chain uses TRBV29-1 and TRBJ2-7, with D possibly being TRBD1 or TRBD2 (5 bases each). Germline-derived CDR1 and CDR2 are SQVTM and ANQGSEA. The CDR3 covers 14 residues. V lost 6 bases to trimming and J lost 3 bases, with 18 bases between them. CDR3 coding DNA: TGCAGCGTCGGGACCTGGGTTGGGGACTACGAGCAGTACTTC. It specifies CSVGTWVGDYEQYF.

This clone was recorded only once. The chain carries TRBV5-4 and TRBJ1-2, with 7 bases identical to TRBD1. The V gene end was trimmed by 1 base and the J gene end by 8 bases; junction bases not matched to a gene: 5. Germline V gene data show CDR1 as SGHNT and CDR2 as YYREEE (reference sequence). The CDR3 sequence is 13 residues long. This CDR3 reads CASSLRGQNGYTF. CDR3 DNA sequence: TGTGCCAGCAGCTTGAGGGGGCAAAACGGCTACACCTTC. Complete variable domain (other parts from reference TRBV5-4 and TRBJ1-2): ETGVTQSPTHLIKTRGQQVTLRCSSQSGHNTVSWYQQALGQGPQFIFQYYREEENGRGNFPPRFSGLQFPNYSSELNVNALELDDSALYLCASSLRGQNGYTFGSGTRLTVV.

The rearrangement links TRBV7-2 to TRBJ1-2, with TRBD1 identical over 9 bases. The germline gives CDR1 SGHTA, CDR2 FQGNSA. The trim removed 0 bases at V and 4 bases at J, leaving 3 bases unmatched. CDR3 size: 15 residues. DNA of the CDR3: TGTGCCAGCAGCTTAGCGCCGGGACAGGGCTATGGCTACACCTTC. Translation gives CASSLAPGQGYGYTF.

The rearrangement joins TRBV28 to TRBJ2-5; 7 bases match TRBD2. This CDR3 has 16 residues. J gave up 4 bases and V 4 bases, and 12 bases lay outside the gene matches. Per germline, CDR1 MDHEN and CDR2 SYDVKM. This chain's CDR3 is CASSSPYGGGGETQYF. The CDR3, as DNA: TGTGCCAGCAGTTCACCTTATGGGGGGGGAGGAGAGACCCAGTACTTC.

The chain links TRBV15 to TRBJ1-1; D not certain. V was cut by 3 bases and J by 2 bases, with 10 bases left in between. CDR1 and CDR2 from the germline V gene are LNHNV and YYDKDF (reference sequence). The CDR3 consists of 14 residues. The CDR3 region has the DNA TGTGCCACCAGCAGGGGTTTGACAAACACTGAAGCTTTCTTT. This gives the protein CATSRGLTNTEAFF.

This rearrangement joins TRBV6-5 to TRBJ1-1, with 8 bases matching TRBD1. In germline, CDR1 is MNHEY, CDR2 SVGAGI. With V trimmed by 5 bases and J by 9 bases, 11 bases remained unmatched. The length of the CDR3 is 14 residues. The CDR3, as DNA: TGTGCCAGCAGTCCAAACATACAGGGGGGTAAAGCTTTCTTT. Translation: CASSPNIQGGKAFF.

The V gene is TRBV30, the J gene TRBJ2-2, with 9 bases aligning to TRBD1. CDR1 and CDR2 from the germline V gene are GTSNPN and SVGIG (reference sequence). There are 14 residues in the CDR3. After removal of 8 bases from V and 1 base from J, the junction contained 5 bases not matched to a gene. The CDR3 spells CARRQGVNTGELFF. The CDR3 DNA reads TGTGCCCGACGACAGGGGGTGAACACCGGGGAGCTGTTTTTT.

In DNA, the CDR3 is TGTGCCAGCACCGGAGGGGGGCTTTTGCTCTACGAGCAGTACTTC. Translating gives CASTGGGLLLYEQYF. The chain has TRBV6-5 and TRBJ2-7; D tentatively reads TRBD1 or TRBD2 (6 bases each). This CDR3 comprises 15 residues. In germline, CDR1 is MNHEY, CDR2 SVGAGI. V was shortened by 7 bases and J by 3 bases, with 19 bases between the two germline ends.

This chain uses TRBV18 with TRBJ1-2; D not resolved. The CDR3 totals 13 residues. The V gene lost 2 bases and the J gene lost 6 bases, with 10 bases spanning the gap. The germline V gene has CDR1 KGHSH and CDR2 LQKENI. Here the CDR3 DNA reads TGTGCCAGCTCACCAAATAAGGGAAATGGCTACACCTTC. It is translated as CASSPNKGNGYTF.

This clone was picked up one time. The chain couples TRBV12-3 or TRBV12-4 to TRBJ2-2; D gene uncertain. This CDR3 spans 12 amino acids. V lost 6 bases and J lost 5, with 7 bases in between. The CDR3: CASSKKTGELFF. The DNA of the CDR3 is TGTGCCAGCAGCAAGAAGACCGGGGAGCTGTTTTTT.

V usage is TRBV25-1 and J usage is TRBJ1-2; no firm D call. The CDR3 is 12 amino acids. V was trimmed by 6 bases and J by 7 bases, leaving 12 bases between them. The germline V gene encodes CDR1 MGHDK and CDR2 SYGVNS. CDR3 region: CASRTAGGGYTF. The CDR3 DNA reads as TGTGCCAGCAGAACCGCCGGCGGTGGCTACACCTTC.